This T cell receptor beta chain was recovered during a study of spatial heterogeneity in lung cancer. The study tagged each TCR cDNA molecule with a unique molecular identifier. One entry per CDR3 protein, called by TCRdb with MiXCR from the 5' RACE reads. The sample has some 15,000 distinct CDR3 sequences; roughly a tenth are singletons. This clonotype was counted only a few times. Its cognate antigen is unknown. Study-wide results and limits: Resection saw ubiquitous expanded tumor TCRs appear in blood more than follow-up did.

Time point given: sample taken at primary tumor resection. No cell sorting; template was whole RNA from tumor, lung tissue or PBMC. Donation came from 70 or so patients with untreated early-stage non-small cell lung cancer. V was cut by 5 bases and J by 7 bases, with 10 bases left in between. The CDR3 consists of 13 residues. From germline, CDR1 is SGHNT and CDR2 YYREEE (reference sequence). V and J are TRBV5-4 and TRBJ1-6; D may be TRBD1 (5 bases). The sequences come from PBMCs, collected at surgery. The source is a male donor with early-stage non-small cell lung cancer. CDR3 bases: TGTGCCAGCAGGGATACAGGAAATTCACCCCTCCACTTT. It is translated as CASRDTGNSPLHF.